The entry below describes one T cell receptor (beta chain). The data originate from a study of human T cells and chemical hapten exposure. TCRdb analysed the RACE reads with MiXCR anew, one entry per CDR3 protein. The sample carries around 160,000 distinct CDR3 sequences, roughly 15% recorded once. Time point: patch test 1, 2 weeks after DPC sensitization. The treatment denotes: therapeutic diphenylcyclopropenone sensitization with weekly scalp DPC. The sequence was obtained from a woman aged 25 to 39 with alopecia areata. Some clones in this sample may be carry-over from other donors' samples. The specimen comprised whole blood, sampled in connection with sensitization to the hapten diphenylcyclopropenone (DPC).

The CDR3 region has the DNA TGTGCCAGCAGTTACTCGAGGACAGGGGATAACTATGGCTACACCTTC. This gives the protein CASSYSRTGDNYGYTF. This chain joins TRBV6-6 and TRBJ1-2; 9 nucleotides match TRBD1. Germline V gene data show CDR1 as MNHNY and CDR2 as SVGAGI (reference sequence). With 0 bases clipped from V and 1 base from J, the junction kept 3 bases outside the gene matches. There are 16 residues in the CDR3.